The 21 T cell receptor beta chains below were found in one sample sequenced in a study of shared clonotypes between healthy human individuals. Cells designated naive CD8 were CD45RO-negative and were positively selected for CCR7, with terminally differentiated effector memory CD45RA+ cells excluded. The method was immunoSEQ multiplex PCR; TCRdb's version includes in-frame clones alone and lacks a portion of them. The data show hundreds of thousands of clones, 90% to 97% seen once. Material: naive CD8+ T cells sorted from blood. Receptors originate from a man younger than 45 in good health.

This clone came up once. The rearrangement uses TRBV7-9 and TRBJ2-5; TRBD2 matches 8 bases. The CDR3 has 15 amino acids. Germline trimming cut 5 bases from V and 5 bases from J; bases unmatched to any gene: 10. Germline V lookup: CDR1 SEHNR, CDR2 FQNEAQ (reference sequence). The CDR3: CASSQAAGVGETQYF. CDR3 coding DNA: TGTGCCAGCAGCCAGGCAGCGGGAGTGGGGGAGACCCAGTACTTC.

The chain employs TRBV7-9 and TRBJ1-2; 7 nucleotides line up with TRBD1. With V trimmed by 5 bases and J by 5 bases, 11 bases remained unmatched. Germline V gene sequence: CDR1 SEHNR, CDR2 FQNEAQ (reference sequence). The CDR3 is 15 residues long. The CDR3 bases are TGTGCCAGCAGCCCTCCCACCGGGACAGAATATGGCTACACCTTC. Residues: CASSPPTGTEYGYTF. The full variable domain, completed using reference TRBV7-9 and TRBJ1-2, is DTGVSQNPRHKITKRGQNVTFRCDPISEHNRLYWYRQTLGQGPEFLTYFQNEAQLEKSRLLSDRFSAERPKGSFSTLEIQRTEQGDSAMYLCASSPPTGTEYGYTFGSGTRLTVV.

At least ten counts were recorded for this clone. This chain connects TRBV11-3 to TRBJ2-1; no clear D gene. There are 17 residues in the CDR3. From germline, CDR1 is SGHNT and CDR2 YENEEA. Trimming took off 0 bases at V and 2 bases at J, with 14 bases between the two ends. The CDR3 bases are TGTGCCAGCAGCTTAGAGGTGGGGATAAGACCCTACAATGAGCAGTTCTTC. It is translated as CASSLEVGIRPYNEQFF.

This chain connects TRBV4-2 to TRBJ2-5; TRBD2 aligns across 7 bases. The CDR3 sequence is 16 residues long. The germline CDR1 and CDR2 sequences are LGHNA and YNFKEQ. V lost 0 bases to trimming and J lost 2 bases; unmatched junction nucleotides: 6. CDR3 region: CASSQELGAGQETQYF. CDR3 DNA: TGTGCCAGCAGCCAAGAATTGGGAGCGGGACAAGAGACCCAGTACTTC.

The chain combines TRBV29-1 with TRBJ2-1; 14 bases are a match to TRBD2. V was clipped by 4 bases and J by 0 bases; unmatched bases: 2. The CDR3 totals 16 residues. Germline loops: CDR1 SQVTM, CDR2 ANQGSEA. The CDR3 region is CSVVGTSGSSYNEQFF. In DNA, the CDR3 is TGCAGCGTTGTGGGGACTAGCGGGAGCTCCTACAATGAGCAGTTCTTC.

The chain couples TRBV5-1 to TRBJ2-2; D remains unclear. Germline V gene data show CDR1 as SGHRS and CDR2 as YFSETQ. Trimming pared 0 bases from V and 0 bases from J, leaving 6 bases between. The length of the CDR3 is 15 residues. The CDR3 DNA reads TGCGCCAGCAGCTTGGCGGCACCGAACACCGGGGAGCTGTTTTTT. This codes for CASSLAAPNTGELFF.

This sequence joins TRBV30 and TRBJ2-2; no clear D. Deletions cut 0 bases from V and 0 bases from J, with 5 bases between. Germline loops: CDR1 GTSNPN, CDR2 SVGIG (reference sequence). CDR3 length: 14 residues. The CDR3 DNA follows: TGTGCCTGGAGTGTAGCGTCGAACACCGGGGAGCTGTTTTTT. Protein product: CAWSVASNTGELFF.

The CDR3 nucleotides are TGTGCCAGCAGTAACCAGGTATACGAGCAGTACTTC. Its translation: CASSNQVYEQYF. The J gene is TRBJ2-7, the V gene TRBV28; D gene ambiguous. This CDR3 spans 12 amino acids. V lost 5 bases, J lost 4 bases, and 9 bases lay in between. Germline CDR1 reads MDHEN; CDR2 reads SYDVKM.

The chain joins TRBV6-6 to TRBJ2-7, with 7 bases lining up with TRBD2. The V segment lost 6 bases and the J segment 2 bases; nucleotides outside the gene matches: 7. Germline CDR1 reads MNHNY; CDR2 reads SVGAGI (reference sequence). The CDR3 extends over 14 amino acids. The CDR3 loop reads CASRETSSAYEQYF. CDR3 coding DNA: TGTGCCAGCAGAGAGACTAGCTCGGCCTACGAGCAGTACTTC.

V and J are TRBV5-1 and TRBJ2-7; 8 bases are a match to TRBD1. The germline V gene encodes CDR1 SGHRS and CDR2 YFSETQ. CDR3 size: 12 residues. The ends lost 5 bases at V and 6 bases at J; junction bases unmatched: 4. CDR3 coding DNA: TGCGCCAGCAGGACAGGGGTACGCGAGCAGTACTTC. It yields the protein CASRTGVREQYF. The whole variable domain, filled in from reference TRBV5-1 and TRBJ2-7, reads KAGVTQTPRYLIKTRGQQVTLSCSPISGHRSVSWYQQTPGQGLQFLFEYFSETQRNKGNFPGRFSGRQFSNSRSEMNVSTLELGDSALYLCASRTGVREQYFGPGTRLTVT.

V usage is TRBV7-6 and J usage is TRBJ1-1, with D unclear. Germline V gene lookup returns CDR1 SGHVS and CDR2 FNYEAQ. This CDR3 region has 12 residues. The germline V and J ends were trimmed by 6 bases and 3 bases, with 8 bases remaining between them. The CDR3, as DNA: TGTGCCAGCAGAACTTTTGACACTGAAGCTTTCTTT. This gives the protein CASRTFDTEAFF.

V usage is TRBV6-6 and J usage is TRBJ2-7, with D hard to call. CDR1 and CDR2 (germline): MNHNY, SVGAGI (reference sequence). V was clipped by 3 bases and J by 7 bases, with 13 bases between them. The CDR3 loop spans 13 amino acids. CDR3 coding DNA: TGTGCCAGCAGTTATGCGCCCATAAAGGAGCAGTACTTC. Its protein is CASSYAPIKEQYF.

The gene calls are TRBV19 and TRBJ2-2; a possible D gene is TRBD2 (5 bases). Trimming pared 6 bases from V and 5 bases from J, leaving 13 bases between. This CDR3 has 14 residues. CDR1 and CDR2 from the germline V gene are LNHDA and SQIVND (reference sequence). DNA of the CDR3: TGTGCCAGTAGCCTCACTTTAGCGACCGGGGAGCTGTTTTTT. Protein: CASSLTLATGELFF.

The gene calls are TRBV5-6 and TRBJ2-5, with 10 positions matching TRBD1. Trimming took 3 bases from V and 4 from J; bases not matched to a gene: 15. CDR3 length equals 18 residues. Germline V CDR1 and CDR2: SGHDT, YYEEEE. The CDR3 protein is CASSSDLRQGALVETQYF. Written as DNA, the CDR3 is TGTGCCAGCAGCTCGGATCTGCGACAGGGGGCTCTTGTAGAGACCCAGTACTTC.

The chain employs TRBV28 and TRBJ2-3, with D maybe TRBD2 (5 bases). V lost 1 base, J lost 3 bases, and 14 bases lay in between. The CDR3 consists of 16 residues. The germline gives CDR1 MDHEN, CDR2 SYDVKM. The DNA of the CDR3 is TGTGCCAGCAGTTTATACATGGGAGTTGTAACAGATACGCAGTATTTT. As protein: CASSLYMGVVTDTQYF.

J is TRBJ1-5 and V is TRBV28, with 11 bases matching TRBD1. This CDR3 is 16 amino acids long. Per germline, CDR1 MDHEN and CDR2 SYDVKM. Trimming at V came to 11 bases and at J to 2 bases, leaving 11 bases not matched to a gene. The CDR3 region has the DNA TGTGCCGGAGCCGGGACAGGGGGTGTTGGCAATCAGCCCCAGCATTTT. Protein: CAGAGTGGVGNQPQHF.

Worth noting for this clone: In the same sample, other DNA sequences code for this CDR3. This chain uses TRBV27 with TRBJ2-7; D not certain. V lost 0 bases to trimming and J lost 6 bases, with 9 bases between them. This CDR3 comprises 13 residues. CDR1 MNHEY and CDR2 SMNVEV come from the germline V gene (reference sequence). DNA for the CDR3: TGTGCCAGCAGTTTATCGGGTAGAGTCGAGCAGTACTTC. This translates into CASSLSGRVEQYF.

This chain connects TRBV28 to TRBJ2-1; D gene ambiguous. Germline CDR1 and CDR2: MDHEN and SYDVKM. The germline V and J ends were trimmed by 1 base and 3 bases, with 13 bases remaining between them. The CDR3 contains 16 residues. As DNA, the CDR3 is TGTGCCAGCAGTTTATTGTCGGTGTCAATCTACAATGAGCAGTTCTTC. Translating gives CASSLLSVSIYNEQFF.

This clone showed up just once. The chain joins TRBV27 to TRBJ2-2; D is undetermined. V was trimmed by 5 bases and J by 0 bases, leaving 10 bases between them. Germline CDR1 reads MNHEY; CDR2 reads SMNVEV (reference sequence). The CDR3 loop spans 15 amino acids. In nucleotides, the CDR3 is TGTGCCAGCAGTCCGTACAGCGCGAACACCGGGGAGCTGTTTTTT. Its translation: CASSPYSANTGELFF.

The chain has TRBV5-1 and TRBJ2-1; a possible D gene is TRBD2 (5 bases). Trimming took off 3 bases at V and 0 bases at J, with 7 bases between the two ends. The V gene's germline CDR1 is SGHRS and CDR2 YFSETQ. This CDR3 contains 14 residues. CDR3 nucleotide sequence: TGCGCCAGCAGCTCCCGGGGCTCCTACAATGAGCAGTTCTTC. Its translation is CASSSRGSYNEQFF.

This clone was recorded once. The V call is TRBV30, the J call TRBJ2-1; TRBD1 agrees at 10 bases. Looked up from germline, CDR1 is GTSNPN and CDR2 is SVGIG (reference sequence). V was pared by 1 base and J by 8 bases, with 5 bases of the junction left unmatched. The CDR3 contains 14 residues. CDR3 bases: TGTGCCTGGAGTGGTGGGACAGGGGTGGATGAGCAGTTCTTC. As protein: CAWSGGTGVDEQFF.